Detailed here is one T cell receptor beta chain. Its specific antigen is unknown. Per-nucleotide qualities are absent, and no much larger clonotype sits a single base away. The data derive from a study of Tregs in tolerant kidney transplant recipients (dated by TCRdb to between 2017 and 2020). As for the study more broadly: TCRbeta sequencing was used in the study to identify donor-specific regulatory T cells before combined kidney and bone marrow transplantation, and the identified cells were then tracked after transplant. Study-wide findings and limitations: Expanding Tregs with activated donor B cells appeared to identify the most biologically relevant and donor-specific TCRbeta repertoire. Because the study included only a small number of patients, the results must be confirmed in larger populations and under other immunosuppression protocols. In tolerant patients, the expansion of donor-specific Tregs was greater than global Treg expansion, suggesting that the expansion was antigen-driven rather than nonspecific. Biological reproducibility was not examined directly, but technical replication error appeared to be minimal. PCR primers changed over time for some patients, so nucleotide-level comparison across those patients' samples was not possible.

Genomic DNA was extracted from sorted cells with the QIAGEN DNeasy Blood and Tissue Kit for TCRbeta CDR3 sequencing. High-throughput TCRbeta CDR3 sequencing was carried out commercially through immunoSEQ, with PCR amplification with bias correction and internal controls included. As for how the authors treated the data: Unique productive TCRbeta sequences were defined by CDR3 nucleotide sequence where primers matched, and otherwise by CDR3 amino acid sequence together with Vbeta and Jbeta genes. To correct sorting error, sequences shared between sorted populations at a frequency ratio of 2:1 or less were removed; the rest were assigned to the higher population. A sequence counted as donor-reactive if, in CFSE-low cells, the sequence had a frequency of at least 0.01% and was expanded at least 5-fold compared with unstimulated cells. Repertoire divergence was quantified by Jensen-Shannon divergence using the top 100 TCRbeta sequences ranked by frequency. For samples with multiple sequencing runs, sorting error was corrected in each run separately before the runs were combined. TCRdb retrieved this table from immuneACCESS and kept in-frame rearrangements only. Not all clones are present; in checked studies, unresolved V genes account for under half, and no reason is known for the remainder. The V and J calls and clone size come from that table; D and trimming were worked out from the DNA. A total of about 81,000 clones appear in this sample, 90% to 95% of them only once. The ten largest clones capture 1.6% of the sample.

Related donors were used in the transplants with nonmyeloablative bone marrow transplantation, and mixed chimerism was transient in the human trials. Unstimulated Tregs (CD4+CD25+CD127-), CD4+ non-Tregs (CD4+CD25-), CD4 and CD8 cells were FACS-sorted from thawed PBMCs. Patients were 4 combined kidney and bone marrow transplant recipients from the ITN036ST trial, and only these trial subjects had samples available. Healthy control blood was separated into PBMCs by Ficoll density gradient and cryopreserved, and patient PBMCs were collected both before and after transplant. CDR1 SGHRS and CDR2 YFSETQ were looked up in the germline V gene. The CDR3, cysteine through phenylalanine, is 15 amino acids long. Of the read, only the CDR3 DNA is kept; its 45 bases are in frame from base 1. V and J lose 0 bases and 6 bases, and a span of 13 bases separates them.

The sample in question was CD4+ T cells from blood (PBMCs), obtained 24 months after the transplant. This receptor chain uses TRBV5-1 and TRBJ1-5; perhaps TRBD1 is the D gene, with 6 bases matching. The receptor's source is a human patient who received a combined kidney and bone marrow transplant. Donor T cells from the graft may be present among the T cells after a transplant. The CDR3 corresponds to CASSLAPGVSQPQHF. The DNA is as follows: TGCGCCAGCAGCTTGGCCCCAGGGGTCTCTCAGCCCCAGCATTTT.